Following are 5 T cell receptor beta chains from one sample sequenced in a study of blood T cell repertoires in COVID-19 (dated by TCRdb to about 2020). Libraries came from the immunoSEQ multiplex PCR assay. TCRdb obtained this table from immuneACCESS and retained in-frame rearrangements with V and J assigned. These tables miss some clones; where compared with another copy, unresolved V genes account for less than half of the shortfall, and the remainder is unexplained. The sample data list 200,000 to 250,000 clones, and 84% of these were observed just once. The biggest ten clones account for around 1.8% of the sample. The sequencing sample was made of PBMCs or T cells enriched from blood (not recorded which). The receptors here all came from a man between 60 and 75 years old who had recovered from COVID-19.

For the CDR3, the DNA is TGTGCCAGTTTCAAGGGAGCCTTATATGGCTACACCTTC. Translated: CASFKGALYGYTF. The rearrangement joins TRBV19 to TRBJ1-2; D gene ambiguous. CDR3 length equals 13 residues. Trimming removed 8 bases at V and 5 bases at J, with 15 bases between. The germline gives CDR1 LNHDA, CDR2 SQIVND (reference sequence).

This chain joins TRBV24-1 and TRBJ1-2; 7 nucleotides agree with TRBD1. Trimming at V came to 9 bases and at J to 8 bases, leaving 8 bases not matched to a gene. Germline V CDR1 and CDR2: KGHDR, SFDVKD. This CDR3 comprises 12 residues. The CDR3 sequence: CATSEGARGYTF. The CDR3 DNA is TGTGCCACCTCGGAGGGGGCGCGGGGCTACACCTTC.

V is TRBV5-4 and J is TRBJ2-1, with TRBD2 matching over 12 bases. Germline assignment: CDR1 SGHNT and CDR2 YYREEE (reference sequence). There are 18 residues in the CDR3. The V segment lost 3 bases and the J segment 4 bases; nucleotides outside the gene matches: 11. CDR3 protein: CASSSQISLAGGYNEQFF. DNA for the CDR3: TGTGCCAGCAGCTCCCAAATTTCTCTAGCGGGGGGGTACAATGAGCAGTTCTTC. The variable domain in full, completed from reference TRBV5-4 and TRBJ2-1, reads ETGVTQSPTHLIKTRGQQVTLRCSSQSGHNTVSWYQQALGQGPQFIFQYYREEENGRGNFPPRFSGLQFPNYSSELNVNALELDDSALYLCASSSQISLAGGYNEQFFGPGTRLTVL.

This chain connects TRBV5-1 to TRBJ2-3; 10 bases fit TRBD2. The V and J ends lost 1 base and 2 bases, in that order; junction bases with no gene match: 4. In germline, CDR1 is SGHRS, CDR2 YFSETQ. There are 16 residues in the CDR3. For the CDR3, the DNA is TGCGCCAGCAGCTTGAATAGCGGGGGGCTCACAGATACGCAGTATTTT. Amino acid sequence: CASSLNSGGLTDTQYF.

The rearrangement joins TRBV4-2 to TRBJ2-5, with 16 bases lining up with TRBD2. After removal of 3 bases from V and 5 bases from J, the junction contained 6 bases not matched to a gene. The CDR3 runs to 17 residues. Germline CDR1 is LGHNA and CDR2 is YNFKEQ. CDR3 in DNA: TGTGCCAGCAGCCAGGGGACTAGCGGGGGGGCTGAGGAGACCCAGTACTTC. It translates to CASSQGTSGGAEETQYF.